This paragraph covers one T cell receptor beta chain sequence. Source study methods: The authors estimated nucleated cell counts from reference gene primer amplification. Assay: immunoSEQ multiplex PCR; the TCRdb copy retains only in-frame clones and omits some. V and J calls and clone size are copied from that table; D and trimming were computed from the DNA. The sample has 55,000 to 85,000 clones; approximately 90% are singletons. The sample originates from a study of blood T cell repertoires in COVID-19. Study-level background: From the United States, Italy and Spain came samples of acute and convalescent COVID-19.

Germline trimming cut 6 bases from V and 4 bases from J; bases unmatched to any gene: 4. Germline-derived CDR1 and CDR2 are MNHEY and SVGAGI. This CDR3 is 14 amino acids long. The TCR comes from a woman aged 18-29 years with acute or convalescent COVID-19. The chain couples TRBV6-5 to TRBJ1-5; 9 bases agree with TRBD1. Sequenced input: peripheral blood. The CDR3 reads CASRMTGGNQPQHF. CDR3 DNA sequence: TGTGCCAGCAGGATGACAGGGGGTAATCAGCCCCAGCATTTT.